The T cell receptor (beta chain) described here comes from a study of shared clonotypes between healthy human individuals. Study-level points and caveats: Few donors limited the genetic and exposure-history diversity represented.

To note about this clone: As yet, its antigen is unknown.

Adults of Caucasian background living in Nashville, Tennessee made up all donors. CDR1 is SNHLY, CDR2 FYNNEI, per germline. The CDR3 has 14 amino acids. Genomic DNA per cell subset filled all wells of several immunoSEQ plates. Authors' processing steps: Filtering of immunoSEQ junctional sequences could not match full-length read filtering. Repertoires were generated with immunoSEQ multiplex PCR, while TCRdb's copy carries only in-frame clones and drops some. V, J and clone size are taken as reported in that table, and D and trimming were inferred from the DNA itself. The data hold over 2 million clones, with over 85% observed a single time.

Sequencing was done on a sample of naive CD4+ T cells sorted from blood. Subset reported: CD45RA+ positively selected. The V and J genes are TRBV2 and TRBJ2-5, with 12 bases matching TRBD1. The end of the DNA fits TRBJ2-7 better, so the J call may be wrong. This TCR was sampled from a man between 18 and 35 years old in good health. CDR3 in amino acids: CASSERGQGAEQYF. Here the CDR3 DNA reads TGTGCCAGCAGTGAGCGGGGACAGGGGGCCGAGCAGTACTTC.